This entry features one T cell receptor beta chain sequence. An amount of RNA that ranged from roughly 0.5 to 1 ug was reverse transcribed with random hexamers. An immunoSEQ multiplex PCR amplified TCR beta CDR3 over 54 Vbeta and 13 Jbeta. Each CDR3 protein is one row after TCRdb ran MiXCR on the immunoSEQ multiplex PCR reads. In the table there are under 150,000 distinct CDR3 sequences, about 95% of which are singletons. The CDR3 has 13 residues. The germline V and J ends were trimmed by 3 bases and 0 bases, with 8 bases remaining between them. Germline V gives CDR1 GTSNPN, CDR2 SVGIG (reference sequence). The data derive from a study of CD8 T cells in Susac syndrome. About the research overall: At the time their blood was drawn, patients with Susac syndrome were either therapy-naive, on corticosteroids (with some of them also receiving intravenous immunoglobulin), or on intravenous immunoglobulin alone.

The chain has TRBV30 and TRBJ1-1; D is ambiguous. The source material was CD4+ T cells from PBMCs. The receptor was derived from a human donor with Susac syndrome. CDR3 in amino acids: CAWSAQMNTEAFF. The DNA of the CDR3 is TGTGCCTGGAGCGCACAAATGAACACTGAAGCTTTCTTT.